The rows below give T cell receptor beta chains drawn from one sample of a study of Ad26.COV2.S vaccination and SARS-CoV-2 variants. This table comes from immunoSEQ multiplex PCR, and its TCRdb copy is limited to in-frame clones, with some not included. Of approximately 340,000 clones in the sample, 70% to 90% are singletons; the top ten hold about 3.3%. This material consisted of peripheral blood, taken in a trial of Ad26.COV2.S vaccine versus placebo. The origin of the receptors is a person between 18 and 59 years old who received the Ad26.COV2.S COVID-19 vaccine or a placebo. CDR3s include the opening cysteine and the closing phenylalanine or tryptophan. The D gene is left open where the match is weak. Clone size appears in some rows only: once, few, many, or a class for an expanded clone.

J gene: TRBJ2-2; V gene: TRBV29-1; clone size: NA; D gene: NA; CDR3 protein: CSAKGAGELFF; CDR3 DNA: TGCAGCGCAAAGGGAGCCGGGGAGCTGTTTTTT
J gene: TRBJ1-5; V gene: TRBV30; clone size: once; D gene: NA; CDR3 protein: CAWNLGDNQPQHF; CDR3 DNA: TGTGCCTGGAACCTAGGAGATAATCAGCCCCAGCATTTT
J gene: TRBJ2-2; V gene: TRBV24-1; clone size: once; D gene: NA; CDR3 protein: CATSGVVEGPTGELFF; CDR3 DNA: TGTGCCACCAGTGGTGTGGTGGAGGGACCCACCGGGGAGCTGTTTTTT
J gene: TRBJ2-2; V gene: TRBV5-1; clone size: NA; D gene: TRBD2; CDR3 protein: CATLAGPNTGELFF; CDR3 DNA: TGCGCCACCCTAGCGGGACCGAACACCGGGGAGCTGTTTTTT
J gene: TRBJ2-2; V gene: TRBV7-8; clone size: NA; D gene: NA; CDR3 protein: CASSLDRQNTGELFF; CDR3 DNA: TGTGCCAGCAGCTTAGATCGCCAGAACACCGGGGAGCTGTTTTTT
J gene: TRBJ2-7; V gene: TRBV12-3/TRBV12-4; clone size: NA; D gene: NA; CDR3 protein: CASSPGQTYEQYF; CDR3 DNA: TGTGCCAGCAGTCCGGGACAAACCTACGAGCAGTACTTC
J gene: TRBJ2-1; V gene: TRBV21-1; clone size: NA; D gene: NA; CDR3 protein: CASSKDGRGRLDYNEQFF; CDR3 DNA: TGTGCCAGCAGCAAAGACGGGAGGGGGCGGTTGGACTACAATGAGCAGTTCTTC
J gene: TRBJ1-4; V gene: TRBV5-4; clone size: NA; D gene: NA; CDR3 protein: CASSPGRPNEKLFF; CDR3 DNA: TGTGCCAGCAGCCCGGGACGGCCTAATGAAAAACTGTTTTTT
J gene: TRBJ2-7; V gene: TRBV6-2/TRBV6-3; clone size: NA; D gene: NA; CDR3 protein: CASSYAWGRTSYEQYF; CDR3 DNA: TGTGCCAGCAGTTACGCCTGGGGCAGAACCTCCTACGAGCAGTACTTC
J gene: TRBJ2-3; V gene: TRBV29-1; clone size: NA; D gene: TRBD2; CDR3 protein: CSDLAGGSTDTQYF; CDR3 DNA: TGCAGCGATCTAGCGGGGGGCAGCACAGATACGCAGTATTTT
J gene: TRBJ2-7; V gene: TRBV12-3/TRBV12-4; clone size: NA; D gene: NA; CDR3 protein: CAGGVSPYEQYF; CDR3 DNA: TGTGCCGGGGGAGTAAGCCCCTACGAGCAGTACTTC
J gene: TRBJ2-2; V gene: TRBV30; clone size: NA; D gene: NA; CDR3 protein: CAWSRQENTGELFF; CDR3 DNA: TGTGCCTGGAGCCGACAGGAGAACACCGGGGAGCTGTTTTTT
J gene: TRBJ2-7; V gene: TRBV4-1; clone size: NA; D gene: TRBD2; CDR3 protein: CASSPRSGSSYEQYF; CDR3 DNA: TGCGCCAGCAGCCCGCGCAGCGGGAGCTCCTACGAGCAGTACTTC
J gene: TRBJ1-1; V gene: TRBV28; clone size: NA; D gene: TRBD1; CDR3 protein: CASSNRDRALNTEAFF; CDR3 DNA: TGTGCCAGCAGTAACCGGGACAGGGCTCTGAACACTGAAGCTTTCTTT
J gene: TRBJ1-1; V gene: TRBV4-3; clone size: NA; D gene: NA; CDR3 protein: CASSQDNRVVNTEAFF; CDR3 DNA: TGCGCCAGCAGCCAAGATAATCGGGTGGTGAACACTGAAGCTTTCTTT